The clone carrying this TCR beta chain was seen many times. As yet, its antigen is unknown. Moderate-to-severe activity, CAS at least 3, NOSPECS at least 4 and duration under 3 months characterized donors with ophthalmopathy. The study amplified TCR beta CDR3 regions using RNA transcripts. First-round RT-PCR used HTBI primers; second-round multiplex PCR followed. TCRdb re-called the multiplex PCR reads with MiXCR, one entry per CDR3 protein. The sample contains 220,000 or so distinct CDR3 sequences, 20% to 25% of which appear only once. The sample originates from a study of Graves' ophthalmopathy and Graves' hyperthyroidism. Study information: The study drew peripheral blood at initial diagnosis, before any treatment.

Points from the study as a whole: The blood repertoire also included most expanded thyroid clonotypes above 0.001 frequency.

The sample consisted of peripheral blood. The sequence derives from a woman aged 50 to 60 with Graves' ophthalmopathy.

CDR3 amino acids: CAISEPRRGANTEAFF. The CDR3 nucleotides are TGTGCCATCAGTGAGCCCCGACGGGGAGCGAACACTGAAGCTTTCTTT. This chain connects TRBV10-3 to TRBJ1-1; no firm D call. The CDR3 covers 16 residues. CDR1 ENHRY and CDR2 SYGVKD come from the germline V gene. Trimming cost V 2 bases and J 1 base, with 14 bases left between them.